A single sample gave rise to the 26 T cell receptor beta chains below, sequenced in a study of technical replicates of blood from a few donors. Here immunoSEQ multiplex PCR was the method, and the copy in TCRdb shows in-frame clones only, minus some. The table lists approximately 81,000 clones, approximately 94% of them singletons, with roughly 0.36% in the top ten. The sample consisted of T cells isolated from PBMCs. The receptor set was obtained from a human donor in good health.

This chain links TRBV5-1 with TRBJ2-3; TRBD2 is a possible D gene (5 bases). The CDR3 has 16 residues. Germline values: CDR1 SGHRS, CDR2 YFSETQ. V was shortened by 5 bases and J by 0 bases, with 16 bases between the two germline ends. For the CDR3, the DNA is TGCGCCAGCAGTCGTAGCCGGGGATCTAGCACAGATACGCAGTATTTT. As protein: CASSRSRGSSTDTQYF.

The chain employs TRBV6-6 and TRBJ2-1; 10 nucleotides line up with TRBD2. The CDR3 runs to 14 residues. Germline lookup yields CDR1 MNHNY and CDR2 SVGAGI (reference sequence). The V and J ends lost 10 bases and 1 base, in that order; junction bases with no gene match: 4. The CDR3 here is CATGAGGSYNEQFF. The CDR3, as DNA: TGTGCCACGGGAGCGGGAGGGTCCTACAATGAGCAGTTCTTC.

J is TRBJ2-7 and V is TRBV30; TRBD2 is a possible D gene (6 bases). Germline assignment: CDR1 GTSNPN and CDR2 SVGIG (reference sequence). This CDR3 comprises 14 residues. V was trimmed by 0 bases and J by 7 bases, leaving 16 bases between them. In DNA form, the CDR3 reads TGTGCCTGGAGTGTACGCGGCGGGACGTTGGAGCAGTACTTC. It yields the protein CAWSVRGGTLEQYF.

The rearrangement joins TRBV19 to TRBJ2-5; D uncertain. The CDR3 totals 14 residues. The germline V gene has CDR1 LNHDA and CDR2 SQIVND (reference sequence). The V end was cut by 4 bases, the J end by 2 bases, with 11 bases between. The CDR3 loop reads CASSTSPGQETQYF. CDR3 coding DNA: TGTGCCAGTAGTACGTCTCCCGGTCAAGAGACCCAGTACTTC.

J is TRBJ2-1 and V is TRBV20-1; D unresolved. Per germline, CDR1 DFQATT and CDR2 SNEGSKA (reference sequence). Trimming took 2 bases from V and 10 from J, leaving 9 bases between them. The length of the CDR3 is 11 residues. The CDR3 DNA reads TGCAGTGCTAGACAGGTAGGCGAGCAGTTCTTC. Protein: CSARQVGEQFF.

The rearrangement uses TRBV7-8 and TRBJ1-2, with 7 nucleotides matching TRBD1. Per the germline V gene, CDR1 is SGHVS and CDR2 is FQNEAQ. Trimming cost V 0 bases and J 1 base; bases outside gene matches: 5. This CDR3 contains 16 residues. The CDR3 loop is CASSLAGTVYNYGYTF. CDR3 nucleotide sequence: TGTGCCAGCAGCTTAGCAGGGACAGTATATAACTATGGCTACACCTTC.

The chain links TRBV4-2 to TRBJ1-3; perhaps TRBD1 as D (5 bases). Per the germline V gene, CDR1 is LGHNA and CDR2 is YNFKEQ. The CDR3 totals 15 residues. V gave up 1 base and J gave up 4 bases, with 11 bases separating them. The CDR3 region is CASSQVKGAGNTIYF. The CDR3 DNA follows: TGTGCCAGCAGCCAAGTCAAAGGGGCAGGAAACACCATATATTTT.

This clone was seen a few times. The CDR3 sequence: CASSTGREAQPQHF. The CDR3 DNA follows: TGTGCCAGCAGCACGGGCAGGGAGGCTCAGCCCCAGCATTTT. The chain is built from TRBV6-5 and TRBJ1-5; D might be TRBD1 (5 bases). From germline, CDR1 is MNHEY and CDR2 SVGAGI. The CDR3 loop spans 14 amino acids. V lost 6 bases, J lost 6 bases, and 15 bases lay in between.

The rearrangement joins TRBV7-6 to TRBJ2-7; 9 nucleotides line up with TRBD2. There are 15 residues in the CDR3. The germline V gene has CDR1 SGHVS and CDR2 FNYEAQ. V was clipped by 1 base and J by 3 bases; unmatched bases: 4. CDR3 amino acids: CASSLEVSGSYEQYF. The DNA for the CDR3 is TGTGCCAGCAGCTTAGAAGTTAGCGGGAGCTACGAGCAGTACTTC.

The chain employs TRBV9 and TRBJ2-2; 7 positions match TRBD2. J lost 0 bases, V lost 4 bases, and 6 bases had no gene match. CDR1 and CDR2 (germline): SGDLS, YYNGEE. The CDR3 consists of 16 residues. CDR3 bases: TGTGCCAGCAGCCACAGTGGGGGGGCGAACACCGGGGAGCTGTTTTTT. It yields the protein CASSHSGGANTGELFF.

V usage is TRBV29-1 and J usage is TRBJ2-2, with 7 bases that match TRBD1. The V and J ends lost 6 bases and 0 bases, in that order; junction bases with no gene match: 4. This CDR3 comprises 14 residues. Germline CDR1 SQVTM, CDR2 ANQGSEA. The CDR3 spells CSVQQGSNTGELFF. The CDR3 DNA sequence: TGCAGCGTCCAACAGGGGTCGAACACCGGGGAGCTGTTTTTT.

The chain is built from TRBV7-9 and TRBJ2-7, with TRBD2 as a possible D gene (5 bases). CDR1 is SEHNR, CDR2 FQNEAQ, per germline (reference sequence). V lost 5 bases, J lost 3 bases, and 11 bases lay in between. This CDR3 has 13 amino acids. The CDR3 sequence is CASSPAVYYEQYF. The CDR3, as DNA: TGTGCCAGCAGCCCAGCGGTTTACTACGAGCAGTACTTC. The whole variable domain, remainder taken from reference TRBV7-9 and TRBJ2-7, is DTGVSQNPRHKITKRGQNVTFRCDPISEHNRLYWYRQTLGQGPEFLTYFQNEAQLEKSRLLSDRFSAERPKGSFSTLEIQRTEQGDSAMYLCASSPAVYYEQYFGPGTRLTVT.

This rearrangement joins TRBV2 to TRBJ2-3; maybe TRBD1 (5 bases). Trimming stripped 6 bases from V and 0 bases from J, with 16 bases between. Germline V gene lookup returns CDR1 SNHLY and CDR2 FYNNEI. The CDR3 has 16 residues. In DNA, the CDR3 is TGTGCCAGCAGGGAAATACAGGTCACTAGCACAGATACGCAGTATTTT. It translates to CASREIQVTSTDTQYF.

The rearrangement links TRBV30 to TRBJ2-2; TRBD1 aligns across 8 bases. The CDR3 is 13 residues long. The germline CDR1 and CDR2 sequences are GTSNPN and SVGIG (reference sequence). With V trimmed by 2 bases and J by 9 bases, 5 bases remained unmatched. CDR3 sequence reads: CAWSYSRGRELFF. CDR3 in DNA: TGTGCCTGGAGTTATAGCAGGGGGCGGGAGCTGTTTTTT.

This clone occurred once. CDR3 sequence reads: CSVGRETGEQYF. CDR3 DNA sequence: TGCAGCGTTGGCCGGGAGACGGGCGAGCAGTACTTC. V and J are TRBV29-1 and TRBJ2-7; maybe TRBD2 (6 bases). CDR3 length equals 12 residues. Between the trimmed V and J ends, which lost 4 bases and 6 bases, there was a span of 13 bases. Germline lookup yields CDR1 SQVTM and CDR2 ANQGSEA.

The J gene is TRBJ1-1, the V gene TRBV7-9; D remains ambiguous. The V end was cut by 4 bases, the J end by 6 bases, with 12 bases between. The germline gives CDR1 SEHNR, CDR2 FQNEAQ (reference sequence). The CDR3 runs 13 residues. The CDR3 region has the DNA TGTGCCAGCAGCTGGCGGGGAGACCCTGAAGCTTTCTTT. It encodes CASSWRGDPEAFF.

In this sample, this clone turned up once. The chain recombines TRBV4-2 with TRBJ1-1; possibly TRBD1 for D (6 bases). The V gene's germline CDR1 is LGHNA and CDR2 YNFKEQ. This CDR3 is built from 17 residues. V lost 0 bases and J 3 bases, leaving 17 bases between the germline ends. The CDR3 loop is CASSQEPATGRDTEAFF. The CDR3 DNA reads as TGTGCCAGCAGCCAAGAACCCGCCACAGGGAGGGACACTGAAGCTTTCTTT.

The table lists this clone with a count of one. This chain uses TRBV6-6 with TRBJ1-1; 7 bases match TRBD1. The J segment lost 0 bases and the V segment lost 2 bases, leaving 0 bases of the junction unmatched. The CDR3 consists of 14 residues. Germline V gene sequence: CDR1 MNHNY, CDR2 SVGAGI (reference sequence). The CDR3 DNA follows: TGTGCCAGCAGTTACACAGGGGTGAACACTGAAGCTTTCTTT. The encoded protein is CASSYTGVNTEAFF.

This chain joins TRBV11-3 and TRBJ1-2; D call uncertain. The CDR3 extends over 15 amino acids. V was clipped by 5 bases and J by 3 bases, with 16 bases between them. From germline, CDR1 is SGHNT and CDR2 YENEEA. CDR3 in amino acids: CASSNTYQEDYGYTF. The CDR3 DNA follows: TGTGCCAGCAGCAATACGTATCAGGAGGACTATGGCTACACCTTC.

J is TRBJ2-1 and V is TRBV28; D is possibly TRBD2 (5 bases). The V gene lost 3 bases and the J gene lost 0 bases, with 9 bases spanning the gap. Germline assignment: CDR1 MDHEN and CDR2 SYDVKM. The CDR3 spans 15 residues. CDR3 loop: CASSLDSSSYNEQFF. Written as DNA, the CDR3 is TGTGCCAGCAGTTTGGACTCAAGCTCCTACAATGAGCAGTTCTTC.

This clone occurred a few times. The rearrangement links TRBV4-3 to TRBJ2-7; TRBD2 matches 13 bases. V lost 1 base, J lost 3 bases, and 0 bases stayed unmatched. The germline V gene encodes CDR1 LGHNA and CDR2 YSLEER. This CDR3 spans 15 amino acids. DNA of the CDR3: TGCGCCAGCAGCCAAGGACTAGCGGGAGGCTACGAGCAGTACTTC. Amino acids: CASSQGLAGGYEQYF.

The sample holds one count of this clone. The rearrangement uses TRBV6-5 and TRBJ2-7; D perhaps matches TRBD2 (5 bases). Germline CDR1 is MNHEY and CDR2 is SVGAGI. This CDR3 region has 13 residues. With 7 bases removed from V and 0 bases from J, the gap between germline ends came to 10 bases. The CDR3: CASTLGSSYEQYF. As DNA, the CDR3 is TGTGCCAGCACATTGGGGAGCTCCTACGAGCAGTACTTC.

This chain uses TRBV7-2 with TRBJ1-1, with unresolved D. The CDR3 has 15 residues. The V and J ends lost 0 bases and 1 base respectively, with 9 bases between them. Per the germline V gene, CDR1 is SGHTA and CDR2 is FQGNSA. CDR3 residues: CASSLASQKNTEAFF. The CDR3 DNA sequence: TGTGCCAGCAGCTTAGCCTCACAGAAGAACACTGAAGCTTTCTTT.

V gene TRBV12-5 combines with J gene TRBJ2-1; 7 bases agree with TRBD2. V dropped 0 bases and J dropped 8; count of bases not matched to a gene: 7. The CDR3 extends over 15 amino acids. Germline CDR1 LGHNT, CDR2 FRNRAP. The CDR3 loop reads CASGLVWEGRDEQFF. As DNA, the CDR3 is TGTGCTAGTGGTTTGGTGTGGGAGGGCCGGGATGAGCAGTTCTTC.

J is TRBJ2-3 and V is TRBV6-6; D is unclear. This CDR3 has 15 amino acids. V lost 4 bases and J lost 2, with 13 bases in between. Germline V gives CDR1 MNHNY, CDR2 SVGAGI (reference sequence). This CDR3 is CASSSYVGHTDTQYF. The DNA for the CDR3 is TGTGCCAGCAGTTCCTACGTTGGGCACACAGATACGCAGTATTTT.

This clone has only one observation. The V call is TRBV30, the J call TRBJ2-5; D is unresolved. The CDR3 is made up of 11 amino acids. The germline V gene encodes CDR1 GTSNPN and CDR2 SVGIG (reference sequence). The CDR3 is CELEGGETQYF. The CDR3 bases are TGTGAACTGGAAGGCGGAGAGACCCAGTACTTC.